These T cell receptor beta chains were read from a single sample in a study of T cells after yellow fever vaccination. MiXCR, applied by TCRdb to the 5' RACE reads, yields one record per CDR3 protein. The table has about 340,000 distinct CDR3 sequences, 3% to 4.5% seen once. The sequenced sample was PBMCs, obtained 5 days after the yellow fever booster vaccination. Source of these receptors: a man aged 18-30 years who received the YFV17D yellow fever vaccine. Each CDR3 is given with its conserved first and last residue. A D gene is named only where the DNA matches it firmly. Clone size is stated in some rows and not others, as once, few, many or a class when expanded.

size,J,V,D,CDR3,DNA
.,TRBJ2-5,TRBV5-4,TRBD2,CASSPGERGVGRETQYF,TGTGCCAGCAGCCCGGGCGAGCGGGGTGTCGGCCGTGAGACCCAGTACTTC
many,TRBJ2-2,TRBV27,.,CASSFSLDGANTGELFF,TGTGCCAGCAGTTTTAGCCTCGACGGGGCAAACACCGGGGAGCTGTTTTTT
many,TRBJ1-4,TRBV4-3,.,CASSPLVGAGAGKLFF,TGCGCCAGCAGCCCCTTGGTAGGGGCCGGCGCTGGAAAACTGTTTTTT
.,TRBJ2-1,TRBV7-3,TRBD1,CASSSGTGSHNEQFF,TGTGCCAGCAGCTCCGGGACAGGGTCCCACAATGAGCAGTTCTTC
.,TRBJ2-2,TRBV7-9,TRBD2,CASSLGGLLTSTNTGELFF,TGTGCCAGCAGCTTAGGGGGTCTGTTGACTAGCACGAACACCGGGGAGCTGTTTTTT
many,TRBJ2-3,TRBV4-3,.,CASSQEAFTDTQYF,TGCGCCAGCAGCCAAGAAGCCTTTACAGATACGCAGTATTTT
few,TRBJ2-3,TRBV24-1,TRBD1,CATSDGTGRTDTQYF,TGTGCCACCAGTGATGGGACAGGGCGGACAGATACGCAGTATTTT
.,TRBJ2-2,TRBV5-4,TRBD2,CASSSPLADSTGELFF,TGTGCCAGCAGCTCCCCTCTAGCGGACTCCACCGGGGAGCTGTTTTTT
.,TRBJ2-1,TRBV3-1,.,CASSQVRDNEQFF,TGTGCCAGCAGCCAAGTCAGAGACAATGAGCAGTTCTTC
.,TRBJ2-2,TRBV21-1,.,CASSPRTGPGRAGELFF,TGTGCCAGCAGCCCCAGGACAGGGCCGGGACGGGCCGGGGAGCTGTTTTTT
many,TRBJ1-1,TRBV5-1,.,CASSKGPGEAEAFF,TGCGCCAGCAGCAAGGGACCCGGGGAGGCTGAAGCTTTCTTT
once,TRBJ2-5,TRBV5-1,.,CASRGDDWETQYF,TGCGCCAGCAGAGGGGATGATTGGGAGACCCAGTACTTC
few,TRBJ2-5,TRBV4-3,TRBD2,CASSQVGLAPQETQYF,TGCGCCAGCAGCCAAGTAGGACTAGCGCCTCAAGAGACCCAGTACTTC
few,TRBJ2-3,TRBV5-1,TRBD1,CATRPGQGPDTQYF,TGCGCCACCAGACCGGGACAGGGGCCAGATACGCAGTATTTT
.,TRBJ2-1,TRBV7-2,TRBD2,CASSLRSKRGSSYNEQFF,TGTGCCAGCAGCTTAAGGTCGAAGCGGGGGAGCTCCTACAATGAGCAGTTCTTC
many,TRBJ2-7,TRBV21-1,.,CASSNLSDRLYEQYF,TGTGCCAGCAGCAACCTTTCTGACAGACTCTACGAGCAGTACTTC
.,TRBJ1-5,TRBV7-2,.,CASSLHAGTDSNQPQHF,TGTGCCAGCAGCTTGCACGCGGGGACTGATAGCAATCAGCCCCAGCATTTT
few,TRBJ2-1,TRBV7-3,.,CASSFPPDNEQFF,TGTGCCAGCAGCTTTCCCCCTGACAATGAGCAGTTCTTC
many,TRBJ1-4,TRBV7-9,.,CASSSRGMGTNEKLFF,TGTGCCAGCAGCTCTAGAGGGATGGGAACTAATGAAAAACTGTTTTTT
many,TRBJ2-1,TRBV15,.,CATSTRRAGYNEQFF,TGTGCCACCAGCACTCGAAGGGCAGGGTACAATGAGCAGTTCTTC
.,TRBJ1-3,TRBV20-1,.,CSARADPGGPSGNTIYF,TGCAGTGCTAGAGCGGACCCGGGGGGCCCCTCTGGAAACACCATATATTTT
many,TRBJ2-1,TRBV4-1,.,CASSQPRGANYNEQFF,TGCGCCAGCAGCCAGCCCCGGGGGGCCAATTACAATGAGCAGTTCTTC
.,TRBJ2-7,TRBV7-8,.,CASSLASTLYEQYF,TGTGCCAGCAGCTTAGCGTCTACGTTATACGAGCAGTACTTC
many,TRBJ1-1,TRBV7-3,.,CASSLLGENTEAFF,TGTGCCAGCAGCTTATTGGGGGAGAACACTGAAGCTTTCTTT
many,TRBJ1-1,TRBV29-1,.,CSVEIGMENTEAFF,TGCAGCGTTGAGATAGGGATGGAGAACACTGAAGCTTTCTTT
.,TRBJ2-3,TRBV7-7,.,CASSLSGLDTQYF,TGTGCCAGCAGCTTATCAGGCTTAGATACGCAGTATTTT
few,TRBJ2-5,TRBV4-3,TRBD1,CASSHHRGREETQYF,TGCGCCAGCAGCCACCACAGGGGGCGGGAGGAGACCCAGTACTTC
many,TRBJ1-3,TRBV29-1,.,CSGGWGTDGNTIYF,TGCAGCGGTGGGTGGGGTACCGATGGAAACACCATATATTTT
few,TRBJ2-2,TRBV6-5,TRBD2,CASSRGLAGTGELFF,TGTGCCAGCAGCCGGGGACTAGCGGGGACCGGGGAGCTGTTTTTT
many,TRBJ2-1,TRBV7-9,TRBD1,CASSFSGGWDEQFF,TGTGCCAGCAGCTTCTCAGGGGGCTGGGATGAGCAGTTCTTC
few,TRBJ2-1,TRBV6-1,TRBD1,CASSAPGQGGGEQFF,TGTGCCAGCAGCGCCCCGGGACAGGGGGGAGGTGAGCAGTTCTTC
.,TRBJ1-6,TRBV25-1,.,CASSERNSPLHF,TGTGCCAGCAGTGAACGTAATTCACCCCTCCACTTT
many,TRBJ1-2,TRBV5-1,TRBD1,CASRSTGGYGYTF,TGCGCCAGCAGATCAACAGGGGGCTATGGCTACACCTTC
.,TRBJ2-3,TRBV5-1,TRBD2,CASSTELAGFKDTQYF,TGCGCCAGCAGCACTGAACTAGCGGGTTTCAAGGATACGCAGTATTTT
few,TRBJ2-7,TRBV5-5,TRBD1,CASSWDRDLSYEQYF,TGTGCCAGCAGCTGGGACAGGGACCTCTCCTACGAGCAGTACTTC
many,TRBJ1-3,TRBV7-9,.,CASSWGGGNTIYF,TGTGCCAGCAGCTGGGGTGGGGGAAACACCATATATTTT
many,TRBJ2-7,TRBV7-2,TRBD2,CASSLAPSGAYEQYF,TGTGCCAGCAGCTTAGCGCCCAGCGGGGCCTACGAGCAGTACTTC
few,TRBJ2-5,TRBV6-1,TRBD1,CASSGGTGGVETQYF,TGTGCCAGCAGTGGCGGGACAGGGGGCGTCGAGACCCAGTACTTC
few,TRBJ2-5,TRBV27,.,CASGHGGPETQYF,TGTGCCAGCGGACATGGGGGTCCGGAGACCCAGTACTTC
many,TRBJ2-1,TRBV7-6,.,CASSSADVRNEQFF,TGTGCCAGCAGCAGCGCGGACGTACGGAATGAGCAGTTCTTC
few,TRBJ2-7,TRBV24-1,.,CATSESGTSTYEQYF,TGTGCCACCAGTGAGTCCGGGACCTCTACCTACGAGCAGTACTTC
many,TRBJ1-1,TRBV7-9,.,CASSFKDQWTEAFF,TGTGCCAGCAGCTTCAAGGACCAGTGGACTGAAGCTTTCTTT
few,TRBJ1-4,TRBV4-1,.,CASSQEPGVNEKLFF,TGCGCCAGCAGCCAAGAGCCGGGAGTAAATGAAAAACTGTTTTTT
.,TRBJ1-1,TRBV30,.,CAWDEGNEAFF,TGTGCCTGGGACGAAGGAAATGAAGCTTTCTTT
.,TRBJ1-4,TRBV7-2,.,CASSSSSTLGEDFEKLFF,TGTGCCAGCAGCTCCAGTTCCACTTTGGGGGAGGATTTCGAAAAACTGTTTTTT
few,TRBJ2-2,TRBV15,.,CATSSRTGELFF,TGTGCCACGTCCTCTCGGACCGGGGAGCTGTTTTTT
many,TRBJ1-1,TRBV5-1,.,CASSRDTEAFF,TGCGCCAGCAGCCGGGACACTGAAGCTTTCTTT